These 5 T cell receptor beta chains came from one sample sequenced in a study of blood T cell repertoires in COVID-19. Clones were read by immunoSEQ multiplex PCR, and TCRdb kept only the in-frame ones, dropping some. Of some 270,000 clones in the sample, more than 65% were seen once. Sample: PBMCs or T cells enriched from blood (not recorded which). These receptors all come from a man between 45 and 60 years old who had recovered from COVID-19.

The CDR3 DNA sequence: TGTGCCACCATGGGACTAGCGGGAGGAGTTGGAGAGACCCAGTACTTC. Residues: CATMGLAGGVGETQYF. The chain combines TRBV24-1 with TRBJ2-5, with 15 bases fitting TRBD2. The germline CDR1 and CDR2 sequences are KGHDR and SFDVKD. The CDR3 has 16 amino acids. V lost 8 bases and J lost 4; bases outside the gene matches: 7.

This rearrangement joins TRBV5-4 to TRBJ1-1; possibly TRBD1 for D (5 bases). V lost 4 bases, J lost 2 bases, and 15 bases lay in between. Germline V gene data show CDR1 as SGHNT and CDR2 as YYREEE (reference sequence). This CDR3 spans 15 amino acids. The CDR3: CASSPRGGVNTEAFF. CDR3 DNA sequence: TGTGCCAGCAGCCCTCGGGGGGGAGTTAACACTGAAGCTTTCTTT.

The chain is built from TRBV9 and TRBJ2-2; possibly TRBD1 for D (6 bases). This CDR3 spans 14 amino acids. Germline CDR1 reads SGDLS; CDR2 reads YYNGEE. With 4 bases removed from V and 6 bases from J, the gap between germline ends came to 13 bases. This CDR3 reads CASSPPRGSGELFF. DNA of the CDR3: TGTGCCAGCAGCCCCCCCAGGGGCTCCGGGGAGCTGTTTTTT.

The CDR3 DNA is TGTGCCAGCAGCCTTCAGGGGTTTGGGGCCAACGTCCTGACTTTC. Amino acid sequence: CASSLQGFGANVLTF. The V and J genes are TRBV14 and TRBJ2-6, with D tentatively TRBD1 (6 bases). This CDR3 comprises 15 residues. From germline, CDR1 is SGHDN and CDR2 FVKESK. Trimming left V 4 bases short and J 3 bases short, with 10 bases between.

The V gene is TRBV11-3, the J gene TRBJ2-1, with D tentatively TRBD2 (5 bases). CDR1 and CDR2 from the germline V gene are SGHNT and YENEEA. The CDR3 is 12 amino acids. V lost 2 bases, J lost 13 bases, and 12 bases lay in between. The CDR3 loop reads CASSLSEGGQFF. The CDR3 DNA sequence: TGTGCCAGCAGCTTAAGCGAGGGTGGACAGTTCTTC. The complete variable domain, with remaining parts taken from reference TRBV11-3 and TRBJ2-1, reads EAGVVQSPRYKIIEKKQPVAFWCNPISGHNTLYWYLQNLGQGPELLIRYENEEAVDDSQLPKDRFSAERLKGVDSTLKIQPAELGDSAVYLCASSLSEGGQFFGPGTRLTVL.